The 16 T cell receptor beta chains reported below all come from one sample, sequenced in a study of blood T cell repertoires in COVID-19. Here immunoSEQ multiplex PCR was the method, and the copy in TCRdb shows in-frame clones only, minus some. The data hold roughly 200,000 clones, with 80% to 90% observed a single time. Source material: peripheral blood. The receptor source for this set is a man between 18 and 35 years old with active or convalescent COVID-19.

V and J are TRBV29-1 and TRBJ2-1; 11 bases align to TRBD1. Germline CDR1 is SQVTM and CDR2 is ANQGSEA. The CDR3 has 13 residues. J was trimmed by 3 bases and V by 8 bases; bases with no gene match: 3. This CDR3 is CSLGTGGYNEQFF. CDR3 DNA sequence: TGCAGCCTGGGGACAGGGGGCTACAATGAGCAGTTCTTC.

The gene calls are TRBV7-9 and TRBJ1-1, with 7 nucleotides matching TRBD1. Per the germline V gene, CDR1 is SEHNR and CDR2 is FQNEAQ (reference sequence). This CDR3 contains 19 residues. Trimming cost V 0 bases and J 3 bases; bases outside gene matches: 16. In nucleotides, the CDR3 is TGTGCCAGCAGCTTAGCCCGTAGGTTACAGGGGTTAGTGGACACTGAAGCTTTCTTT. This translates into CASSLARRLQGLVDTEAFF. Looking up the rest from reference TRBV7-9 and TRBJ1-1 gives the full variable domain: DTGVSQNPRHKITKRGQNVTFRCDPISEHNRLYWYRQTLGQGPEFLTYFQNEAQLEKSRLLSDRFSAERPKGSFSTLEIQRTEQGDSAMYLCASSLARRLQGLVDTEAFFGQGTRLTVV.

V is TRBV5-5 and J is TRBJ2-7; 10 bases align to TRBD1. Germline CDR1 reads SGHKS; CDR2 reads YYEKEE (reference sequence). The CDR3 runs 15 residues. V lost 4 bases and J lost 4; bases outside the gene matches: 8. The CDR3 loop reads CASSATGGAGYEQYF. CDR3 in DNA: TGTGCCAGCAGCGCGACAGGGGGCGCAGGGTACGAGCAGTACTTC.

The V gene is TRBV2, the J gene TRBJ1-1, with D maybe TRBD1 (6 bases). CDR1 is SNHLY, CDR2 FYNNEI, per germline. The CDR3 has 18 residues. V lost 6 bases to trimming and J lost 2 bases, with 25 bases between them. CDR3 residues: CASRDLTQGFSSNTEAFF. CDR3 nucleotide sequence: TGTGCCAGCAGAGACTTAACACAGGGCTTTTCCTCCAACACTGAAGCTTTCTTT.

V and J are TRBV19 and TRBJ2-7, with 12 bases that match TRBD1. Per germline, CDR1 LNHDA and CDR2 SQIVND (reference sequence). This CDR3 is 15 amino acids long. The V segment lost 7 bases and the J segment 2 bases; nucleotides outside the gene matches: 6. CDR3 region: CASTSGQGAAYEQYF. CDR3 bases: TGTGCCAGTACCTCGGGACAGGGGGCCGCCTACGAGCAGTACTTC. Drawing the rest from reference TRBV19 and TRBJ2-7, the complete variable domain is DGGITQSPKYLFRKEGQNVTLSCEQNLNHDAMYWYRQDPGQGLRLIYYSQIVNDFQKGDIAEGYSVSREKKESFPLTVTSAQKNPTAFYLCASTSGQGAAYEQYFGPGTRLTVT.

The CDR3 DNA reads as TGTGCCAGCAGACCCAGGGGGACTAGCGCTTCCGAGCAGTACTTC. This encodes CASRPRGTSASEQYF. This sequence joins TRBV13 and TRBJ2-7, with 10 bases lining up with TRBD2. This CDR3 region has 15 residues. V lost 6 bases, J lost 6 bases, and 11 bases stayed unmatched. CDR1 PRHDT and CDR2 FYEKMQ come from the germline V gene (reference sequence).

J is TRBJ2-3 and V is TRBV6-5, with D tentatively TRBD2 (6 bases). The CDR3 consists of 14 residues. V lost 7 bases to trimming and J lost 7 bases, with 18 bases between them. Germline CDR1 reads MNHEY; CDR2 reads SVGAGI. CDR3 protein: CASTADGLRNTQYF. Here the CDR3 DNA reads TGTGCCAGCACCGCGGACGGACTAAGAAATACGCAGTATTTT.

This sequence joins TRBV19 and TRBJ2-3; no firm D call. Trimming left V 3 bases short and J 0 bases short, with 13 bases between. The CDR3 extends over 16 amino acids. Per the germline V gene, CDR1 is LNHDA and CDR2 is SQIVND (reference sequence). This chain's CDR3 is CASSIGDFRSTDTQYF. The DNA of the CDR3 is TGTGCCAGTAGTATTGGTGACTTCCGGAGCACAGATACGCAGTATTTT.

The chain joins TRBV7-3 to TRBJ1-1; 8 bases fit TRBD1. Germline assignment: CDR1 SGHTA and CDR2 FQGTGA. Trimming removed 5 bases from V and 3 bases from J; junction bases left unmatched: 2. CDR3 length equals 13 residues. The CDR3 DNA sequence: TGTGCCAGCAGCGAGGACAGGGACACTGAAGCTTTCTTT. It translates to CASSEDRDTEAFF.

The chain recombines TRBV12-3 or TRBV12-4 with TRBJ1-3; D gene uncertain. The length of the CDR3 is 13 residues. V lost 6 bases and J 4 bases, leaving 10 bases between the germline ends. The DNA of the CDR3 is TGTGCCAGCAGGACAATATCCGGAAACACCATATATTTT. Amino acid sequence: CASRTISGNTIYF.

The chain links TRBV28 to TRBJ2-3; TRBD2 matches 11 bases. Trimming removed 3 bases from V and 3 bases from J; junction bases left unmatched: 8. In germline, CDR1 is MDHEN, CDR2 SYDVKM. The CDR3 is 17 residues long. In DNA, the CDR3 is TGTGCCAGCAGTTTCTCCACCCTAGCGGGGGGAACAGATACGCAGTATTTT. It encodes CASSFSTLAGGTDTQYF.

This chain uses TRBV19 with TRBJ2-2; TRBD1 matches at 11 bases. Trimming cost V 7 bases and J 5 bases; bases outside gene matches: 12. The V gene's germline CDR1 is LNHDA and CDR2 SQIVND (reference sequence). The length of the CDR3 is 17 residues. CDR3 sequence: CASTGTGGLIFTGELFF. The DNA of the CDR3 is TGTGCCAGTACAGGGACAGGGGGTTTGATTTTTACCGGGGAGCTGTTTTTT.

There are many counts of this clone. V gene TRBV15 combines with J gene TRBJ2-1; 9 bases agree with TRBD2. This CDR3 has 18 amino acids. J was trimmed by 1 base and V by 1 base; bases with no gene match: 8. CDR1 LNHNV and CDR2 YYDKDF come from the germline V gene (reference sequence). CDR3 nucleotides: TGTGCCACCAGCAGAGGGGCCCCCGCGGGAGGGTCCTACAATGAGCAGTTCTTC. It codes for CATSRGAPAGGSYNEQFF.

This chain joins TRBV30 and TRBJ1-2; a weak D match, TRBD1 (5 bases). In germline, CDR1 is GTSNPN, CDR2 SVGIG (reference sequence). Trimming shortened V by 2 bases and J by 9 bases, and 19 bases separated the two germline ends. The CDR3 sequence is 14 residues long. CDR3: CAWSTTETVVRYTF. The DNA of the CDR3 is TGTGCCTGGAGTACCACCGAGACAGTGGTGCGCTACACCTTC.

This chain links TRBV11-3 with TRBJ2-3; D is unclear. Looked up from germline, CDR1 is SGHNT and CDR2 is YENEEA. This CDR3 contains 12 residues. V lost 5 bases to trimming and J lost 1 base, with 4 bases between them. The CDR3 loop is CASSLGTDTQYF. The DNA for the CDR3 is TGTGCCAGCAGCCTCGGCACAGATACGCAGTATTTT.

The gene calls are TRBV5-1 and TRBJ2-1; TRBD2 agrees at 8 bases. The V gene end was trimmed by 0 bases and the J gene end by 1 base; junction bases not matched to a gene: 3. Germline values: CDR1 SGHRS, CDR2 YFSETQ. This CDR3 is built from 16 residues. This CDR3 is CASSLGGRPSYNEQFF. The CDR3 DNA follows: TGCGCCAGCAGCTTGGGCGGGAGGCCTTCCTACAATGAGCAGTTCTTC.